This is a list of T cell receptor beta chains from one sample in a study of prognosis after radiotherapy for stage I lung cancer. TCRdb re-called the multiplex PCR reads through MiXCR, storing one row per CDR3 protein. The sample consists of 15,000 to 20,000 distinct CDR3 sequences, approximately 25% of them appearing once. This specimen was PBMCs, taken before or after stereotactic body radiation therapy (not recorded which). Every receptor here comes from a donor aged 50 or older with non-small cell lung cancer. Each CDR3 is given with its conserved first and last residue. D genes are given only for firm matches. Only some rows state a clone size, as once, few, many or a class for expanded clones.

>TRBJ2-1|TRBV19|many|-
TGTGCCAGTAGTATAGGTCAGTCTACCTACAATGAGCAGTTCTTC
CASSIGQSTYNEQFF
>TRBJ2-5|TRBV14|many|TRBD1
TGTGCCAGCAGCCCGCTAGGGACAGGAGAGACCCAGTACTTC
CASSPLGTGETQYF
>TRBJ1-2|TRBV5-4|few|-
TGTGCCAGCAGCAAAAACAGGGATGGCTACACCTTC
CASSKNRDGYTF
>TRBJ2-3|TRBV6-1|many|-
TGTGCCAGCACCGGGGGACGCACAGATACGCAGTATTTT
CASTGGRTDTQYF
>TRBJ2-7|TRBV5-1|many|-
TGCGCCAGCAGCCCTCAAGCCGGACAGCCCTACGACCAGTACTTC
CASSPQAGQPYDQYF
>TRBJ2-6|TRBV20-1|many|-
TGCAGTGCTAGAGAGTTGGGCGCTGGGGCCAACGTCCTGACTTTC
CSARELGAGANVLTF
>TRBJ2-3|TRBV20-1|-|TRBD2
TGCAGTGCTACCCGTGGGGTAGCGGGAGACTACACAGATACGCAGTATTTT
CSATRGVAGDYTDTQYF
>TRBJ2-3|TRBV20-1|many|-
TGCAGTGCTAGGTTTGCCTTAAACACAGATACGCAGTATTTT
CSARFALNTDTQYF
>TRBJ2-3|TRBV10-2|many|-
TGCGCCAGCAGTGATTTACAAACTAGCACAGATACGCAGTATTTT
CASSDLQTSTDTQYF
>TRBJ1-6|TRBV30|medium-sized|-
TGTGCCTGGAGTGAAAATTCACCCCTCCACTTT
CAWSENSPLHF
>TRBJ1-2|TRBV2|many|-
TGTGCCAGCAGCAGACAGGCCCTTAACTATGGCTACACCTTC
CASSRQALNYGYTF
>TRBJ1-1|TRBV13|many|-
TGTGCCAGCAGCCTGTCAGAACCCTCTACAGACACTGAAGCTTTCTTT
CASSLSEPSTDTEAFF
>TRBJ1-2|TRBV12-3/TRBV12-4|many|-
TGTGCCAGCAGTTCGAATCCATCTCTTAACTATGGCTACACCTTC
CASSSNPSLNYGYTF
>TRBJ2-2|TRBV20-1|many|TRBD2
TGCAGTGCTAGAGAGCCTAGCGGGAGGCCAGGTGCCGGGGAGCTGTTTTTT
CSAREPSGRPGAGELFF
>TRBJ1-5|TRBV28|many|TRBD1
TGTGCCAGCAGTTCAAGACAGGGAGGGAACGGGCAGCCCCAGCATTTT
CASSSRQGGNGQPQHF
>TRBJ2-2|TRBV19|many|TRBD1
TGTGCCAGTAGTATTCAATTGGTGACAGGGGGCACCGGGGAGCTGTTTTTT
CASSIQLVTGGTGELFF
>TRBJ1-5|TRBV6-4|many|-
TGTGCCAGCAGTGACCCGTGGCGCGAGGGCGGTCAGCCCCAGCATTTT
CASSDPWREGGQPQHF
>TRBJ2-1|TRBV19|medium-sized|-
TGTGCCAGTAGCCTCATGAGCTCCTACAATGAGCAGTTCTTC
CASSLMSSYNEQFF
>TRBJ2-2|TRBV11-2|medium-sized|-
TGTGCCAGCAGCTTAGTTCCCCATTCAGCGGGCACCGGGGAGCTGTTTTTT
CASSLVPHSAGTGELFF
>TRBJ1-2|TRBV12-5|many|-
TGTGCTAGTGGACCCAATGAGGGGTACTCTGGCTACACCTTC
CASGPNEGYSGYTF
>TRBJ1-5|TRBV6-4|many|TRBD1
TGTGCCAGCAGTACAGGGGGCCCGGGCTATCAGCCCCAGCATTTT
CASSTGGPGYQPQHF
>TRBJ2-3|TRBV28|many|TRBD1
TGTGCCAGCAGTTTATTCGGACAGGGGGAGGATACGCAGTATTTT
CASSLFGQGEDTQYF
>TRBJ1-3|TRBV30|many|-
TGTGCCTGGGGACCTCTCCGGGGCAGTAGGAACACCATATATTTT
CAWGPLRGSRNTIYF
>TRBJ1-5|TRBV7-9|many|TRBD1
TGTGCCAGCAGCTCCGGGACAGGGGGAAATCAGCCCCAGCATTTT
CASSSGTGGNQPQHF
>TRBJ2-5|TRBV11-2|-|TRBD2
TGTGCCAGCAGCCTTTCGGGACCAGCGGGATCTGGTCAAGAGACCCAGTACTTC
CASSLSGPAGSGQETQYF
>TRBJ2-3|TRBV3-1|many|TRBD1
TGTGCCAGCAGCCGTTCCGGGACAGTCACAGATACGCAGTATTTT
CASSRSGTVTDTQYF
>TRBJ1-4|TRBV25-1|many|-
TGTGCCAGCAGTGAATGGTCAGGGAGTGAAAAACTGTTTTTT
CASSEWSGSEKLFF
>TRBJ1-1|TRBV3-1|-|-
TGTGCAAGCAGCCAAGGCCCAGGGACTGAAGATTTCTTT
CASSQGPGTEDFF
>TRBJ1-1|TRBV28|many|-
TGTGCCAGCAGTTCCATTCTGAGGAATGAAGCTTTCTTT
CASSSILRNEAFF
>TRBJ2-7|TRBV5-1|many|-
TGCGCCAGCAGCACGAACGGACAGAACTACGAGCAGTACTTC
CASSTNGQNYEQYF
>TRBJ1-4|TRBV5-5|many|-
TGTGCCAGCAGCTCGGGAGGCAATGAAAAACTGTTTTTT
CASSSGGNEKLFF
>TRBJ2-3|TRBV28|many|-
TGTGCCATCGCGAGACTGGGAATCACAGATACGCAGTATTTT
CAIARLGITDTQYF
>TRBJ2-1|TRBV4-3|-|TRBD2
TGCGCCAGCAGCCGAACTAGCGGCTACAATGAGCAGTTCTTC
CASSRTSGYNEQFF
>TRBJ1-2|TRBV28|many|TRBD1
TGTGCCAGCAATGCTCCCGGGACAGGGAACTATGGCTACACCTTC
CASNAPGTGNYGYTF
>TRBJ2-5|TRBV30|medium-sized|TRBD1
TGTGCCTGGAGGCTAGGGGGCCGTGAGACCCAGTACTTC
CAWRLGGRETQYF
>TRBJ2-7|TRBV20-1|-|-
TGCGGTGCTAGCCAGAGACCACGACAGGCTAGCTCCTACGAGCAGTACTTC
CGASQRPRQASSYEQYF
>TRBJ2-7|TRBV5-6|many|TRBD2
TGTGCCAGCAGCCCGGGAGGGTCCTCCTACGAGCAGTACTTC
CASSPGGSSYEQYF
>TRBJ1-5|TRBV27|-|-
TGTGCCAGCAGTTTAGACGGTACTTATCAGCCCAAGCATTTT
CASSLDGTYQPKHF
>TRBJ2-5|TRBV11-2|-|TRBD1
TGTGCCAGCAGCCAACCGAGACAGGGGGTCAGGAGAGAGACCCAGTACTTC
CASSQPRQGVRRETQYF
>TRBJ2-7|TRBV20-1|-|TRBD2
TGCCCACGGACTAGCGGGAGGTCCTACGAGCAGTACTTC
CPRTSGRSYEQYF
>TRBJ2-2|TRBV15|many|-
TGTGCCACCAGCAGAGATGATTGGGAGGGACAGGAGAACACCGGGGAGCTGTTTTTT
CATSRDDWEGQENTGELFF
>TRBJ2-1|TRBV7-9|many|TRBD2
TGTGCCAGCAGCTTAGAAGCGGGAGGGTGGGGTGAGCAGTTCTTC
CASSLEAGGWGEQFF
>TRBJ2-2|TRBV3-1|many|-
TGTGCCAGCCCCCCCGGGATTATGTACACCGGGGAGCTGTTTTTT
CASPPGIMYTGELFF
>TRBJ1-4|TRBV13|many|-
TGTGCCAGCAGCCTATCTATCCCATCGGACAGCGTAGGAGAAAAACTGTTTTTT
CASSLSIPSDSVGEKLFF
>TRBJ1-2|TRBV20-1|many|TRBD1
TGCAGTGCTAGTCTAGGGGGCAAGGGTGGCTACACCTTC
CSASLGGKGGYTF